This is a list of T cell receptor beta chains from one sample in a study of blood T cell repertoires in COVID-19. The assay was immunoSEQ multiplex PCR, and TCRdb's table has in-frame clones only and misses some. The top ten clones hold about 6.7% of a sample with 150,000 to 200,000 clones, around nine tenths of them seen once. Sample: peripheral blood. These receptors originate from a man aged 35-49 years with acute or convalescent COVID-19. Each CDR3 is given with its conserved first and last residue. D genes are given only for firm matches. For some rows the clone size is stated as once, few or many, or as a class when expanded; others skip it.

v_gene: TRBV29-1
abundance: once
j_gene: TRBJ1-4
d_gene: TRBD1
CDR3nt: TGCAGCGTTGGGGACAGGGGATATGAAAAACTGTTTTTT
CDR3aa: CSVGDRGYEKLFF

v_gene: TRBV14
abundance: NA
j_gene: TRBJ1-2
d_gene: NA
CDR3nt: TGTGCCAGCAGCCAAGGGACACACTATGGCTACACCTTC
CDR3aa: CASSQGTHYGYTF

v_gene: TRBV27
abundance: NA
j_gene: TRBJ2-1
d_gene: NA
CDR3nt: TGTGCCAGCAGTTTATCTGGTCTTAGCGGAGGCTACAATGAGCAGTTCTTC
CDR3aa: CASSLSGLSGGYNEQFF

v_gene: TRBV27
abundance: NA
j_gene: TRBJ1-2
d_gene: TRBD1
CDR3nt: TGTGCCAGCAGTTTTGGGACAGAGTATGGCTACACCTTC
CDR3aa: CASSFGTEYGYTF

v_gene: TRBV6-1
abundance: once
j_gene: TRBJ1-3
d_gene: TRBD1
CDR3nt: TGTGCCAGCAGTGAACAGGGGGTCTCTGGAAACACCATATATTTT
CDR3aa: CASSEQGVSGNTIYF

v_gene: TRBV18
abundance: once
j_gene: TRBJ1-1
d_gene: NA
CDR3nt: TGTGCCAGCTCACCTATCCGGGAGAACACTGAAGCTTTCTTT
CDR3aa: CASSPIRENTEAFF

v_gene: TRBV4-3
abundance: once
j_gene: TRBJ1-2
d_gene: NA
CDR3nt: TGCGCCAGCAGCCAAGATGTCGCTCCTACTTTTTTAGCTAACTATGGCTACACCTTC
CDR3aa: CASSQDVAPTFLANYGYTF

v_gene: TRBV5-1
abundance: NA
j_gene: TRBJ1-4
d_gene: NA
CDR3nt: TGCGCCAGCGGTCGATCACTCGGGGGTGAAAAACTGTTTTTT
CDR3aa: CASGRSLGGEKLFF

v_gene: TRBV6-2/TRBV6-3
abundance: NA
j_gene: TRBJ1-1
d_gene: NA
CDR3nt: TGTGCCAGCAGTTTCTCGACAGAGAACACTGAAGCTTTCTTT
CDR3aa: CASSFSTENTEAFF

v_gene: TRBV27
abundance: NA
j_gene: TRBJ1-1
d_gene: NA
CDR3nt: TGTGCCAGCAGTTTCAGGGTGGCGAACACTGAAGCTTTCTTT
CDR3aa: CASSFRVANTEAFF

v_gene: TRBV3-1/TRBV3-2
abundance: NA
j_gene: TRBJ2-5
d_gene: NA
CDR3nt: TGTGCCAGCAGTCCAAGGCCCCTAGCGTACCAAGAGACCCAGTACTTC
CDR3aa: CASSPRPLAYQETQYF

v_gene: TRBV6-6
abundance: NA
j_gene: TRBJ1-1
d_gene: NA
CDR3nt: TGTGCCAGCAGTTACTACGCAGATAACACTGAAGCTTTCTTT
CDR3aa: CASSYYADNTEAFF

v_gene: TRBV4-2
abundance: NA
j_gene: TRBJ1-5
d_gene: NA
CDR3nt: TGTGCCAGCAACGATAGACAGGGCAATCAGCCCCAGCATTTT
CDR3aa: CASNDRQGNQPQHF

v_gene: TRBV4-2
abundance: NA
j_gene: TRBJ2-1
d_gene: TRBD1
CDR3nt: TGTGCCAGCAGCCGGGACAGGGCTGACAATGAGCAGTTCTTC
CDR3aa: CASSRDRADNEQFF

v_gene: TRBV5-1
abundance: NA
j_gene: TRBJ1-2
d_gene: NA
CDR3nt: TGCGCCAGCAGCTTGGAACATACAGCCTATGGCTACACCTTC
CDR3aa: CASSLEHTAYGYTF

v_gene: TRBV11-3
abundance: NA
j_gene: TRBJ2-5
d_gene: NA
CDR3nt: TGTGCCAGCAGCCCTGGTCAGAGGGAGACCCAGTACTTC
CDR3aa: CASSPGQRETQYF

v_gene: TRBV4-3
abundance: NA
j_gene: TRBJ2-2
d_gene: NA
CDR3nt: TGCGCCAGCAGCCGTAAAGGGACTCCGGCGTTGTCCGGGGAGCTGTTTTTT
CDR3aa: CASSRKGTPALSGELFF

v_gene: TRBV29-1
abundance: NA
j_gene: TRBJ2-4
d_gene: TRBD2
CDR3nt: TGCAGCGTTGGTGCGGGGGGGCAAAACATTCAGTACTTC
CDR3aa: CSVGAGGQNIQYF

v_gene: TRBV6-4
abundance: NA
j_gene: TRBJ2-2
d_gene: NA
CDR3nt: TGTGCCAGCTCTGACAGGTTTGGCGGGGAGCTGTTTTTT
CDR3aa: CASSDRFGGELFF

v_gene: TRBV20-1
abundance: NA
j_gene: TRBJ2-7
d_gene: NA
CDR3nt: TGCAGTGCTAGCCCAGCGCGGGAGCAGTACTTC
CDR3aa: CSASPAREQYF

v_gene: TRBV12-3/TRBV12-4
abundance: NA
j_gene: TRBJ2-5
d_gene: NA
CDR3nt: TGTGCCAGCAGTTTAAAGAGGCGGGTGACCCAGTACTTC
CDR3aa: CASSLKRRVTQYF

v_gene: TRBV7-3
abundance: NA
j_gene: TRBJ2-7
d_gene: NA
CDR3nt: TGTGCCAGCAGCCCCGCCGGGGAGTCCTACGAGCAGTACTTC
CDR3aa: CASSPAGESYEQYF

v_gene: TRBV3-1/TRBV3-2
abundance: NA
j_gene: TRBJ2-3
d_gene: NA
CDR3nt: TGTGCTTCGATGGGTGGGTATAGCGAAGTTTCAGATACGCAGTATTTT
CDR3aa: CASMGGYSEVSDTQYF

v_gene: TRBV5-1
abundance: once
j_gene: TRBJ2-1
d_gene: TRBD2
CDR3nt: TGCGCCAGCGGGGGGGTTCAACCCGGCCCCTACAATGAGCAGTTCTTC
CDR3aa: CASGGVQPGPYNEQFF

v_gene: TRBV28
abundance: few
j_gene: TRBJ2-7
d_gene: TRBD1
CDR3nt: TGTGCCAGCAGTCCCCAGGACAGGCTCGAGCAGTACTTC
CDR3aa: CASSPQDRLEQYF

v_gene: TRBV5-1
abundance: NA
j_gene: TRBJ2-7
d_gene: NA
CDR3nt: TGCGCCAGCAGCGACTTGATGGGTTACGAGCAGTACTTC
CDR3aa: CASSDLMGYEQYF